The 12 T cell receptor beta chains below were found in one sample sequenced in a study of T cells in narcolepsy. The protocol was immunoSEQ multiplex PCR, while the TCRdb copy is restricted to in-frame clones and leaves out a portion. The top ten clones hold less than 1.5% of a sample with fewer than 30,000 clones, roughly 85% of them seen once. The sequenced material came from CD45RA- memory CD4+ T cells from PBMCs. The receptors shown here come from a human donor with narcolepsy.

This chain links TRBV19 with TRBJ1-6; D uncertain. Germline V gene sequence: CDR1 LNHDA, CDR2 SQIVND (reference sequence). The V end lost 5 bases, the J end lost 7 bases, and 15 bases lay between the germline ends. The CDR3 is 15 residues long. The CDR3 region has the DNA TGTGCCAGTAGTCCGGCGGCGGGTAGGAATTCACCCCTCCACTTT. This gives the protein CASSPAAGRNSPLHF.

With respect to this clone: This sample includes further DNA sequences coding for the same CDR3. The chain recombines TRBV7-3 with TRBJ2-1, with TRBD2 matching 9 bases. Germline lookup yields CDR1 SGHTA and CDR2 FQGTGA. Trimming at V came to 1 base and at J to 8 bases, leaving 3 bases not matched to a gene. This CDR3 is built from 14 residues. The CDR3, as DNA: TGTGCCAGCAGCTTAAGCGGGGGGGGAGATGAGCAGTTCTTC. Protein product: CASSLSGGGDEQFF.

This rearrangement joins TRBV5-4 to TRBJ2-2; 8 bases are a match to TRBD1. The CDR3 contains 15 residues. With 1 base clipped from V and 6 bases from J, the junction kept 5 bases outside the gene matches. Germline V gene lookup returns CDR1 SGHNT and CDR2 YYREEE (reference sequence). CDR3 DNA: TGTGCCAGCAGCTTGCCGGACAGGGAATCCGGGGAGCTGTTTTTT. This encodes CASSLPDRESGELFF.

The rearrangement uses TRBV28 and TRBJ1-2; 7 bases match TRBD1. The CDR3 spans 14 residues. Germline values: CDR1 MDHEN, CDR2 SYDVKM. With V trimmed by 8 bases and J by 8 bases, 14 bases remained unmatched. The chain's CDR3 is CASGGLDRAGGYTF. CDR3 DNA sequence: TGTGCCAGCGGGGGTCTAGACAGGGCGGGCGGCTACACCTTC.

V is TRBV9 and J is TRBJ2-5; 7 bases are a match to TRBD1. V was pared by 2 bases and J by 4 bases, with 8 bases of the junction left unmatched. The CDR3 runs to 15 residues. Germline CDR1 SGDLS, CDR2 YYNGEE. The CDR3 DNA follows: TGTGCCAGCAGCGTCCAACAGGGGTATGGAGAGACCCAGTACTTC. Protein: CASSVQQGYGETQYF.

This chain connects TRBV7-2 to TRBJ2-1, with 7 bases that match TRBD2. The CDR3 is made up of 16 amino acids. Germline-derived CDR1 and CDR2 are SGHTA and FQGNSA. The trim removed 6 bases at V and 0 bases at J, leaving 8 bases unmatched. Written as DNA, the CDR3 is TGTGCCAGCAGTCCGACTAGCCAAAGCTCCTACAATGAGCAGTTCTTC. As protein: CASSPTSQSSYNEQFF.

V gene TRBV7-9 combines with J gene TRBJ2-1; TRBD2 agrees at 12 bases. This CDR3 is built from 15 residues. The V segment lost 3 bases and the J segment 10 bases; nucleotides outside the gene matches: 7. CDR1 is SEHNR, CDR2 FQNEAQ, per germline (reference sequence). The CDR3 spells CASSLGTSGPAEQFF. In DNA form, the CDR3 reads TGTGCCAGCAGCTTGGGGACTAGCGGGCCCGCAGAGCAGTTCTTC.

The V call is TRBV30, the J call TRBJ1-2; D possibly corresponds to TRBD1 (5 bases). The CDR3 is 12 amino acids. With 4 bases removed from V and 3 bases from J, the gap between germline ends came to 9 bases. Germline V lookup: CDR1 GTSNPN, CDR2 SVGIG (reference sequence). The CDR3 is CAWNGGDYGYTF. Here the CDR3 DNA reads TGTGCCTGGAATGGGGGGGACTATGGCTACACCTTC.

The chain combines TRBV7-2 with TRBJ2-1, with TRBD2 matching over 8 bases. After removal of 3 bases from V and 12 bases from J, the junction contained 4 bases not matched to a gene. Germline V gene data show CDR1 as SGHTA and CDR2 as FQGNSA. This CDR3 region has 12 residues. CDR3 sequence: CASSFERETQFF. CDR3 DNA sequence: TGTGCCAGCAGCTTCGAGCGGGAGACGCAGTTCTTC.

V usage is TRBV30 and J usage is TRBJ2-1; D uncertain. The length of the CDR3 is 17 residues. V lost 4 bases, J lost 5 bases, and 24 bases lay in between. CDR1 and CDR2 from the germline V gene are GTSNPN and SVGIG (reference sequence). The CDR3 reads CAWNLRFTLEIHNEQFF. CDR3 in DNA: TGTGCCTGGAATCTTCGTTTTACCCTCGAGATTCACAATGAGCAGTTCTTC.

The chain has TRBV25-1 and TRBJ1-2; 7 bases are shared with TRBD1. The CDR3 spans 15 residues. In germline, CDR1 is MGHDK, CDR2 SYGVNS. With 3 bases clipped from V and 5 bases from J, the junction kept 9 bases outside the gene matches. CDR3 residues: CASSDQLTGRYGYTF. In nucleotides, the CDR3 is TGTGCCAGCAGTGACCAACTGACAGGGAGGTATGGCTACACCTTC.

The rearrangement links TRBV6-1 to TRBJ1-2; 9 bases agree with TRBD1. V dropped 2 bases and J dropped 8; count of bases not matched to a gene: 6. CDR3 length equals 14 residues. In germline, CDR1 is MNHNS, CDR2 SASEGT. Here the CDR3 reads CASSEWRGQGGYTF. The CDR3 DNA is TGTGCCAGCAGTGAATGGAGGGGACAGGGAGGCTACACCTTC.